The 31 T cell receptor beta chains given below trace back to one sample, sequenced in a study of blood T cell repertoires in COVID-19. Clones were read by immunoSEQ multiplex PCR, and TCRdb kept only the in-frame ones, dropping some. The sample yields under 90,000 clones, 80% to 85% seen once. Sequenced: peripheral blood. The receptor source for this set is a woman aged 80 or older with active or convalescent COVID-19.

The gene calls are TRBV28 and TRBJ2-3, with D hard to call. The CDR3 is made up of 16 amino acids. Germline V gives CDR1 MDHEN, CDR2 SYDVKM. Trimming removed 6 bases at V and 0 bases at J, with 16 bases between. The chain's CDR3 is CASSPNTWRSTDTQYF. As DNA, the CDR3 is TGTGCCAGCAGCCCCAACACCTGGAGAAGCACAGATACGCAGTATTTT.

The genes are TRBV19 and TRBJ2-1, with D unclear. Trimming removed 2 bases from V and 5 bases from J, with 7 bases in between. Germline V lookup: CDR1 LNHDA, CDR2 SQIVND (reference sequence). The CDR3 is 13 amino acids. The CDR3 is CASSISLNNEQFF. As DNA, the CDR3 is TGTGCCAGTAGTATAAGCTTGAACAATGAGCAGTTCTTC.

V is TRBV5-8 and J is TRBJ2-2; 7 bases fit TRBD2. Unmatched junction bases numbered 4, after V lost 4 bases and J lost 4 bases. This CDR3 has 14 amino acids. Germline V gene lookup returns CDR1 SGHTS and CDR2 YDEGEE. In DNA, the CDR3 is TGTGCCAGCAGCCAGGGCGGGGGCACCGGGGAGCTGTTTTTT. Translation: CASSQGGGTGELFF.

CDR3 amino acids: CASSLLENYNEQFF. The CDR3 coding sequence is TGTGCCAGCAGCTTGCTAGAAAACTACAATGAGCAGTTCTTC. This sequence joins TRBV7-8 and TRBJ2-1; D is unresolved. V was cut by 3 bases and J by 3 bases, with 9 bases left in between. The CDR3 spans 14 residues. CDR1 is SGHVS, CDR2 FQNEAQ, per germline.

This chain uses TRBV6-6 with TRBJ1-1; 9 bases match TRBD1. Per germline, CDR1 MNHNY and CDR2 SVGAGI (reference sequence). The CDR3 sequence is 15 residues long. The trim removed 5 bases at V and 2 bases at J, leaving 6 bases unmatched. The chain's CDR3 is CASSTGQGTNTEAFF. The CDR3 DNA sequence: TGTGCCAGCAGTACCGGACAGGGGACCAACACTGAAGCTTTCTTT.

This chain joins TRBV2 and TRBJ1-2; D may be TRBD1 (5 bases). V lost 7 bases to trimming and J lost 2 bases, with 20 bases between them. The CDR3 is made up of 16 amino acids. Germline CDR1 SNHLY, CDR2 FYNNEI. The CDR3 DNA reads as TGTGCCAGCATATTGGGGGGGAACCTGATAAACTATGGCTACACCTTC. It encodes CASILGGNLINYGYTF.

V is TRBV6-2 or TRBV6-3 and J is TRBJ2-5, with D perhaps matching TRBD2 (5 bases). The length of the CDR3 is 14 residues. The V end lost 2 bases, the J end lost 4 bases, and 11 bases lay between the germline ends. Germline V CDR1 and CDR2: MNHEY, SVGEGT. CDR3 in amino acids: CASSYTGSPETQYF. CDR3 in DNA: TGTGCCAGCAGTTACACGGGATCCCCAGAGACCCAGTACTTC.

This chain connects TRBV6-1 to TRBJ1-3; D unclear. Germline V gives CDR1 MNHNS, CDR2 SASEGT. V was cut by 3 bases and J by 3 bases, with 15 bases left in between. This CDR3 is 16 amino acids long. The CDR3 reads CASSEWGGSFGNTIYF. The CDR3 region has the DNA TGTGCCAGCAGTGAGTGGGGAGGGTCGTTTGGAAACACCATATATTTT.

This chain connects TRBV6-5 to TRBJ1-2, with D hard to call. Trimming stripped 6 bases from V and 6 bases from J, with 17 bases between. The CDR3 runs to 14 residues. Germline CDR1 and CDR2: MNHEY and SVGAGI. For the CDR3, the DNA is TGTGCCAGCAGGTCCCCCCATAACGACAATGGCTACACCTTC. Translating gives CASRSPHNDNGYTF.

This chain joins TRBV18 and TRBJ1-1, with D uncertain. The CDR3 sequence is 15 residues long. With 3 bases removed from V and 6 bases from J, the gap between germline ends came to 17 bases. The germline CDR1 and CDR2 sequences are KGHSH and LQKENI. Written as DNA, the CDR3 is TGTGCCAGCTCACCGTATATAACCGAAGGAGCTGAAGCTTTCTTT. Its translation: CASSPYITEGAEAFF. Variable domain in full (rest from reference TRBV18 and TRBJ1-1): NAGVMQNPRHLVRRRGQEARLRCSPMKGHSHVYWYRQLPEEGLKFMVYLQKENIIDESGMPKERFSAEFPKEGPSILRIQQVVRGDSAAYFCASSPYITEGAEAFFGQGTRLTVV.

In this sample, this clone turned up once. The DNA for the CDR3 is TGTGCCAGCAGCTTAGTACCCCGAGGGCAGGCAATGAACACTGAAGCTTTCTTT. Translation gives CASSLVPRGQAMNTEAFF. The genes are TRBV7-8 and TRBJ1-1; D ambiguous. Trimming took off 1 base at V and 0 bases at J, with 18 bases between the two ends. This CDR3 is built from 18 residues. CDR1 SGHVS and CDR2 FQNEAQ come from the germline V gene. The entire variable domain, with the rest obtained from reference TRBV7-8 and TRBJ1-1, is as follows: GAGVSQSPRYKVAKRGQDVALRCDPISGHVSLFWYQQALGQGPEFLTYFQNEAQLDKSGLPSDRFFAERPEGSVSTLKIQRTQQEDSAVYLCASSLVPRGQAMNTEAFFGQGTRLTVV.

V and J are TRBV18 and TRBJ2-7; 9 positions match TRBD2. Germline V lookup: CDR1 KGHSH, CDR2 LQKENI. The CDR3 is 17 amino acids. Unmatched junction bases numbered 12, after V lost 3 bases and J lost 3 bases. CDR3: CASSPAGPGSGSYEQYF. The CDR3 coding sequence is TGTGCCAGCTCACCCGCAGGGCCCGGTAGCGGGAGCTACGAGCAGTACTTC.

The rearrangement joins TRBV28 to TRBJ1-2; possibly TRBD1 for D (6 bases). The CDR3 runs 13 residues. The germline gives CDR1 MDHEN, CDR2 SYDVKM. Trimming cost V 4 bases and J 5 bases, with 11 bases left between them. The chain's CDR3 is CASSWKQGYGYTF. In DNA, the CDR3 is TGTGCCAGCAGTTGGAAACAGGGTTATGGCTACACCTTC.

This chain connects TRBV11-2 to TRBJ2-7; 12 bases align to TRBD2. This CDR3 has 13 amino acids. Germline V gives CDR1 SGHAT, CDR2 FQNNGV. V shed 10 bases, J shed 5 bases, and the junction held 6 bases outside the gene matches. CDR3 in DNA: TGTGCCACCGGACTAGCGGGGTTCGACGAGCAGTACTTC. It codes for CATGLAGFDEQYF. Full variable domain (missing parts from reference TRBV11-2 and TRBJ2-7): EAGVAQSPRYKIIEKRQSVAFWCNPISGHATLYWYQQILGQGPKLLIQFQNNGVVDDSQLPKDRFSAERLKGVDSTLKIQPAKLEDSAVYLCATGLAGFDEQYFGPGTRLTVT.

V is TRBV7-2 and J is TRBJ2-3; D call uncertain. The germline CDR1 and CDR2 sequences are SGHTA and FQGNSA. The CDR3 totals 18 residues. Trimming removed 2 bases at V and 2 bases at J, with 20 bases between. The CDR3 protein is CASSLRLVAATNTDTQYF. CDR3 bases: TGTGCCAGCAGCTTACGGTTGGTGGCGGCAACCAACACAGATACGCAGTATTTT.

This clone was recorded only once. CDR3 in amino acids: CASRGADQTWYF. CDR3 in DNA: TGCGCCAGCAGGGGAGCCGACCAGACTTGGTACTTC. The chain joins TRBV4-3 to TRBJ2-7, with a tentative D call TRBD2 (5 bases). This CDR3 contains 12 residues. The germline V gene encodes CDR1 LGHNA and CDR2 YSLEER. Trimming removed 6 bases at V and 12 bases at J, with 18 bases between.

V gene TRBV5-1 combines with J gene TRBJ2-5; 8 bases align to TRBD1. The junction had 8 bases not matched to a gene; V was cut back by 7 bases and J by 0 bases. Germline values: CDR1 SGHRS, CDR2 YFSETQ. This CDR3 is 15 amino acids long. The CDR3 loop reads CASRPRDRYQETQYF. The CDR3 coding sequence is TGCGCCAGCCGCCCTCGGGACAGGTACCAAGAGACCCAGTACTTC. Together with reference TRBV5-1 and TRBJ2-5, the CDR3 gives the full variable domain: KAGVTQTPRYLIKTRGQQVTLSCSPISGHRSVSWYQQTPGQGLQFLFEYFSETQRNKGNFPGRFSGRQFSNSRSEMNVSTLELGDSALYLCASRPRDRYQETQYFGPGTRLLVL.

J is TRBJ2-3 and V is TRBV7-2; D call uncertain. This CDR3 contains 15 residues. CDR1 is SGHTA, CDR2 FQGNSA, per germline. V dropped 2 bases and J dropped 4 bases, with 13 bases sitting between them. The CDR3 here is CASSLMIATPDTQYF. DNA for the CDR3: TGTGCCAGCAGCTTAATGATAGCCACCCCAGATACGCAGTATTTT.

The chain has TRBV29-1 and TRBJ1-2; no clear D gene. CDR1 and CDR2 from the germline V gene are SQVTM and ANQGSEA. The CDR3 covers 13 residues. Trimming cost V 0 bases and J 8 bases, with 13 bases left between them. CDR3 nucleotides: TGCAGCGTTGAAGATCGTGGGTTGCGGGGCTACACCTTC. It yields the protein CSVEDRGLRGYTF.

The chain combines TRBV25-1 with TRBJ2-1; 9 bases align to TRBD2. Germline V gene lookup returns CDR1 MGHDK and CDR2 SYGVNS. The CDR3 spans 14 residues. The V gene end was trimmed by 7 bases and the J gene end by 8 bases; junction bases not matched to a gene: 9. CDR3 nucleotides: TGTGCCAGCATTCGGTCTAGCGGGATATATGAGCAGTTCTTC. This codes for CASIRSSGIYEQFF.

This chain connects TRBV27 to TRBJ2-1; D gene uncertain. V lost 5 bases and J 4 bases, leaving 15 bases between the germline ends. This CDR3 comprises 15 residues. Germline CDR1 is MNHEY and CDR2 is SMNVEV (reference sequence). The CDR3 loop reads CASSVAPTRYNEQFF. In DNA, the CDR3 is TGTGCCAGCAGTGTAGCACCCACACGTTACAATGAGCAGTTCTTC.

J is TRBJ1-1 and V is TRBV28; 9 positions match TRBD1. CDR1 is MDHEN and CDR2 is SYDVKM in the germline V gene. The CDR3 is made up of 15 amino acids. V lost 5 bases, J lost 7 bases, and 11 bases stayed unmatched. The CDR3 protein is CASSPSQGAVVEAFF. In nucleotides, the CDR3 is TGTGCCAGCAGTCCCTCACAGGGGGCTGTGGTTGAAGCTTTCTTT.

The rearrangement joins TRBV4-2 to TRBJ2-5; D is perhaps TRBD2 (6 bases). The CDR3 loop spans 16 amino acids. In germline, CDR1 is LGHNA, CDR2 YNFKEQ. V gave up 0 bases and J gave up 3 bases, with 14 bases separating them. The CDR3 nucleotides read TGTGCCAGCAGCCAAGAACAGATCCGGGGGAAAGAGACCCAGTACTTC. Encoded protein: CASSQEQIRGKETQYF.

The gene calls are TRBV28 and TRBJ1-3, with 8 bases aligning to TRBD1. CDR1 is MDHEN, CDR2 SYDVKM, per germline. The CDR3 runs 14 residues. The trim removed 7 bases at V and 4 bases at J, leaving 6 bases unmatched. CDR3 bases: TGTGCCAGCACCCTGACAGGGGCAGGAAACACCATATATTTT. Its translation: CASTLTGAGNTIYF.

The CDR3 protein is CASSSLRDSGRGYTF. CDR3 nucleotide sequence: TGTGCCAGCAGTTCGCTCCGGGACAGTGGCCGGGGCTACACCTTC. The rearrangement joins TRBV28 to TRBJ1-2; TRBD1 matches 7 bases. Germline lookup yields CDR1 MDHEN and CDR2 SYDVKM. CDR3 length: 15 amino acids. J lost 8 bases, V lost 4 bases, and 13 bases had no gene match.

This clone was observed once. This chain links TRBV4-1 with TRBJ2-4; 9 bases map to TRBD1. This CDR3 is 16 amino acids long. CDR1 and CDR2 (germline): MGHRA, YSYEKL. The V gene end was trimmed by 2 bases and the J gene end by 6 bases; junction bases not matched to a gene: 8. The CDR3 is CASSQPPGQGPNIQYF. Written as DNA, the CDR3 is TGCGCCAGCAGCCAACCCCCGGGACAGGGTCCAAACATTCAGTACTTC.

This clone has just a few counts. The rearrangement joins TRBV19 to TRBJ1-5; D is unresolved. V was pared by 1 base and J by 4 bases, with 11 bases between. The CDR3 consists of 15 residues. CDR1 is LNHDA and CDR2 is SQIVND in the germline V gene (reference sequence). CDR3 DNA sequence: TGTGCCAGTAGTATAGTAGCGGGATCTAATCAGCCCCAGCATTTT. As protein: CASSIVAGSNQPQHF.

This clone was recorded once. The chain recombines TRBV15 with TRBJ2-7, with 7 bases matching TRBD2. Trimming removed 0 bases from V and 7 bases from J; junction bases left unmatched: 0. CDR1 is LNHNV and CDR2 is YYDKDF in the germline V gene (reference sequence). The CDR3 spans 12 residues. DNA of the CDR3: TGTGCCACCAGCAGAGAAGCGGGGGAGCAGTACTTC. Encoded protein: CATSREAGEQYF.

The chain joins TRBV7-8 to TRBJ1-5, with D maybe TRBD1 (5 bases). The CDR3 is made up of 13 amino acids. Trimming shortened V by 5 bases and J by 4 bases, and 9 bases separated the two germline ends. The germline CDR1 and CDR2 sequences are SGHVS and FQNEAQ. CDR3 sequence: CASSRRGNQPQHF. CDR3 DNA: TGTGCCAGCAGCCGACGGGGGAATCAGCCCCAGCATTTT.

The gene calls are TRBV25-1 and TRBJ1-4; D ambiguous. Per germline, CDR1 MGHDK and CDR2 SYGVNS. Trimming took 1 base from V and 8 from J, leaving 14 bases between them. CDR3 length: 15 amino acids. DNA of the CDR3: TGTGCCAGCAGTGAATGGAGCGGTGCGAGGGAAAAACTGTTTTTT. Translating it yields CASSEWSGAREKLFF.

This CDR3 reads CASSERDSRLYGYTF. The CDR3 DNA reads TGTGCCAGCAGTGAGCGGGACAGTCGCCTCTATGGCTACACCTTC. The chain recombines TRBV6-1 with TRBJ1-2, with 7 bases aligning to TRBD1. J lost 4 bases, V lost 3 bases, and 8 bases had no gene match. In germline, CDR1 is MNHNS, CDR2 SASEGT. The CDR3 contains 15 residues.